Included here is one T cell receptor beta chain sequence, with context. The identical CDR3 is also encoded by other nucleotide sequences in the sample. Per the germline V gene, CDR1 is SEHNR and CDR2 is FQNEAQ (reference sequence). This CDR3 comprises 15 residues. Trimming cost V 3 bases and J 3 bases; bases outside gene matches: 5. The source of the sample is a study of shared clonotypes between healthy human individuals. Assay: immunoSEQ multiplex PCR; the TCRdb copy retains only in-frame clones and omits some. This sample yields about 2 million clones, of which just under 95% are seen a single time; roughly 1% belongs to the top ten. CD45RO negativity and positive selection for CCR7 defined naive CD8 cells, a population that excluded terminally differentiated effector memory CD45RA+ cells.

Material for sequencing was naive CD8+ T cells sorted from blood. This chain connects TRBV7-9 to TRBJ2-1; 7 positions match TRBD2. This receptor was taken from a man younger than 35 in good health. The CDR3 sequence is CASSLGRGVYNEQFF. For the CDR3, the DNA is TGTGCCAGCAGCTTGGGCCGGGGGGTCTACAATGAGCAGTTCTTC. Together with reference TRBV7-9 and TRBJ2-1, the CDR3 gives the full variable domain: DTGVSQNPRHKITKRGQNVTFRCDPISEHNRLYWYRQTLGQGPEFLTYFQNEAQLEKSRLLSDRFSAERPKGSFSTLEIQRTEQGDSAMYLCASSLGRGVYNEQFFGPGTRLTVL.